One and the same sample provided the 16 T cell receptor beta chains below, sequenced in a study of blood T cell repertoires in COVID-19. Measured with immunoSEQ multiplex PCR; TCRdb has only the in-frame clones, and not every one. The sample contains some 250,000 clones, about 81% of which appear only once. Sequencing was performed on peripheral blood. These receptors were obtained from a woman aged 55-70 years with active or convalescent COVID-19.

This chain connects TRBV7-2 to TRBJ2-3; a possible D gene is TRBD1 (6 bases). This CDR3 comprises 16 residues. The V end was cut by 5 bases, the J end by 2 bases, with 17 bases between. Per the germline V gene, CDR1 is SGHTA and CDR2 is FQGNSA. Here the CDR3 DNA reads TGTGCCAGCAGCCCCTTGGGCCAGGGGAACACAGATACGCAGTATTTT. It specifies CASSPLGQGNTDTQYF. The full variable domain, its missing parts supplied by reference TRBV7-2 and TRBJ2-3, is GAGVSQSPSNKVTEKGKDVELRCDPISGHTALYWYRQSLGQGLEFLIYFQGNSAPDKSGLPSDRFSAERTGGSVSTLTIQRTQQEDSAVYLCASSPLGQGNTDTQYFGPGTRLTVL.

The chain employs TRBV9 and TRBJ1-2; 12 nucleotides align to TRBD1. CDR3 length: 17 amino acids. Germline assignment: CDR1 SGDLS and CDR2 YYNGEE. The J segment lost 4 bases and the V segment lost 4 bases, leaving 11 bases of the junction unmatched. CDR3 sequence reads: CASSPIGTGGSGYGYTF. In nucleotides, the CDR3 is TGTGCCAGCAGCCCTATAGGGACAGGGGGCTCGGGCTATGGCTACACCTTC.

The chain joins TRBV5-4 to TRBJ2-2; 7 bases align to TRBD2. The length of the CDR3 is 16 residues. V shed 3 bases, J shed 4 bases, and the junction held 9 bases outside the gene matches. Per germline, CDR1 SGHNT and CDR2 YYREEE (reference sequence). This CDR3 reads CASSSLYGGTTGELFF. The CDR3 region has the DNA TGTGCCAGCAGCTCCCTATACGGGGGGACCACCGGGGAGCTGTTTTTT.

This chain joins TRBV5-4 and TRBJ2-3; 8 bases map to TRBD1. The CDR3 length is 13 residues. CDR1 and CDR2 (germline): SGHNT, YYREEE (reference sequence). The CDR3 here is CAYRGSSTDTQYF. The CDR3 DNA reads as TGTGCGTACAGGGGGTCAAGCACAGATACGCAGTATTTT.

The gene calls are TRBV7-2 and TRBJ2-7, with D perhaps matching TRBD2 (6 bases). Germline V CDR1 and CDR2: SGHTA, FQGNSA. This CDR3 has 15 amino acids. V was shortened by 5 bases and J by 4 bases, with 18 bases between the two germline ends. This chain's CDR3 is CASSPQGGDSYEQYF. The CDR3 nucleotides read TGTGCCAGCAGCCCTCAAGGAGGGGACTCATACGAGCAGTACTTC.

The chain links TRBV3-1 (or the pseudogene TRBV3-2) to TRBJ1-2; the D is unclear. Trimming pared 1 base from V and 1 base from J, leaving 13 bases between. CDR3 length: 16 amino acids. Per the germline V gene, CDR1 is LGHDT and CDR2 is YNNKEL (reference sequence). CDR3 bases: TGTGCCAGCAGCCAAGGAACCGGGTCCCTTAACTATGGCTACACCTTC. This sequence encodes CASSQGTGSLNYGYTF.

The rearrangement uses TRBV7-8 and TRBJ2-1; the match to TRBD2 covers 10 bases. The V gene's germline CDR1 is SGHVS and CDR2 FQNEAQ. CDR3 size: 16 residues. The junction had 7 bases not matched to a gene; V was cut back by 5 bases and J by 3 bases. The CDR3 region has the DNA TGTGCCAGCAGCCCGTGGGAGCGGGGGGGCTACAATGAGCAGTTCTTC. Its protein is CASSPWERGGYNEQFF.

The chain couples TRBV20-1 to TRBJ1-5; D not resolved. This CDR3 contains 14 residues. The germline V gene has CDR1 DFQATT and CDR2 SNEGSKA (reference sequence). Trimming pared 3 bases from V and 0 bases from J, leaving 9 bases between. The CDR3 spells CSASRSVSNQPQHF. The CDR3 region has the DNA TGCAGTGCTAGTAGATCGGTTAGCAATCAGCCCCAGCATTTT.

This clone was seen more than once but under ten times. This rearrangement joins TRBV5-1 to TRBJ1-2; tentatively, D is TRBD1 (5 bases). This CDR3 has 15 residues. Germline CDR1 and CDR2: SGHRS and YFSETQ. The V end was cut by 4 bases, the J end by 0 bases, with 13 bases between. The CDR3 here is CASSILMGPNYGYTF. Here the CDR3 DNA reads TGCGCCAGCAGCATACTTATGGGGCCTAACTATGGCTACACCTTC.

The V and J genes are TRBV6-2 or TRBV6-3 and TRBJ2-5; 8 bases match TRBD2. There are 15 residues in the CDR3. With 4 bases clipped from V and 4 bases from J, the junction kept 8 bases outside the gene matches. Germline CDR1 MNHEY, CDR2 SVGEGT. The CDR3 nucleotides read TGTGCCAGCAGTTCCCATCCGGCGGGGGGAGAGACCCAGTACTTC. Residues: CASSSHPAGGETQYF.

The chain links TRBV5-1 to TRBJ1-2, with 9 bases aligning to TRBD1. Trimming removed 6 bases from V and 2 bases from J; junction bases left unmatched: 8. The germline gives CDR1 SGHRS, CDR2 YFSETQ. The CDR3 runs 15 residues. The CDR3 DNA reads TGCGCCAGCACCTACGGGGACAGGGACAACTATGGCTACACCTTC. Amino acids: CASTYGDRDNYGYTF.

Here the CDR3 reads CASRGQGAMLNSPLHF. CDR3 coding DNA: TGCGCCAGCAGAGGACAGGGGGCAATGCTGAATTCACCCCTCCACTTT. The genes are TRBV5-1 and TRBJ1-6, with 11 bases lining up with TRBD1. Germline V CDR1 and CDR2: SGHRS, YFSETQ. The CDR3 contains 16 residues. Losses at the gene ends were 5 bases for V and 7 bases for J; bases not matched to a gene: 8.

CDR3 DNA: TGCGCCAGCAGCTTGGATCCCGGGGGGGCGACAGATACGCAGTATTTT. Its protein is CASSLDPGGATDTQYF. The chain joins TRBV5-1 to TRBJ2-3; 8 bases match TRBD2. Germline V gene lookup returns CDR1 SGHRS and CDR2 YFSETQ. Trimming took 0 bases from V and 3 from J; bases not matched to a gene: 6. CDR3 size: 16 residues.

The count of this clone is one. The chain links TRBV13 to TRBJ1-1, with D possibly matching TRBD1 (5 bases). The germline V and J ends were trimmed by 1 base and 1 base, with 10 bases remaining between them. This CDR3 is built from 15 residues. Germline CDR1 is PRHDT and CDR2 is FYEKMQ (reference sequence). The CDR3 nucleotides read TGTGCCAGCAGCTTAGTTTCGGGGGAGAACACTGAAGCTTTCTTT. It is translated as CASSLVSGENTEAFF.

This clone was seen a handful of times. The rearrangement joins TRBV5-4 to TRBJ1-3, with D perhaps TRBD1 (5 bases). Trimming removed 4 bases at V and 3 bases at J, with 23 bases between. CDR3 length: 18 residues. The germline V gene encodes CDR1 SGHNT and CDR2 YYREEE (reference sequence). Here the CDR3 DNA reads TGTGCCAGCAGCGGGGGACTCTTTGGGGAAGGTGGTGGAAACACCATATATTTT. Its translation is CASSGGLFGEGGGNTIYF.

CDR3 in amino acids: CASSQTEGRTDTQYF. In DNA form, the CDR3 reads TGTGCCAGCAGCCAGACGGAGGGGAGAACAGATACGCAGTATTTT. The V call is TRBV6-5, the J call TRBJ2-3, with D tentatively TRBD2 (6 bases). This CDR3 contains 15 residues. Germline lookup yields CDR1 MNHEY and CDR2 SVGAGI. V lost 6 bases and J lost 3, with 16 bases in between.